Listed below are T cell receptor beta chains from one sample, sequenced in a study of cytomegalovirus exposure and HLA in healthy donors. The data were produced by immunoSEQ multiplex PCR, yet TCRdb's version contains in-frame clones alone and is incomplete. The top ten clones hold 0.2% to 0.25% of a sample with more than 100,000 clones, more than 70% of them seen once. The specimen was PBMCs. These receptors were taken from a man aged 45 to 65 in good health and CMV-seronegative. The CDR3 runs from the conserved cysteine through the conserved F or W. The D gene is left open where the match is weak. Rows give clone size only sometimes, using once, few, many, or a class for an expanded clone.

D,J,V,size,DNA,CDR3
TRBD1,TRBJ1-2,TRBV14,NA,TGTGCCAGCAGCCAGGGAGTCCGGGACAGGGGGTATGGCTACACCTTC,CASSQGVRDRGYGYTF
TRBD2,TRBJ2-7,TRBV7-2,NA,TGTGCCAGCAGCTCGGCCGGGACTAGCGGCTACGAGCAGTACTTC,CASSSAGTSGYEQYF
TRBD2,TRBJ2-1,TRBV5-6,few,TGTGCCAGCAGCAGTTATCGCTGGAGAGCGGGGAATGAGCAGTTCTTC,CASSSYRWRAGNEQFF
NA,TRBJ1-5,TRBV9,NA,TGTGCCAGCAGCGTAGCTGAACTGTTCGCAGGTAGCAATCAGCCCCAGCATTTT,CASSVAELFAGSNQPQHF
TRBD2,TRBJ2-6,TRBV5-6,once,TGTGCCAGCAGCTTTCGGGGACTAGCGGGAGTGGCCGGGGCCAACGTCCTGACTTTC,CASSFRGLAGVAGANVLTF
TRBD1,TRBJ1-5,TRBV5-1,NA,TGCGCCAGCAGCTTCCCCCTTTTCACAGGGGGCGAACAGCCCCAGCATTTT,CASSFPLFTGGEQPQHF
NA,TRBJ1-6,TRBV15,few,TGTGCCACCAGCTCTGGGCGGGGGGGGAGCTCCTATAATTCACCCCTCCACTTT,CATSSGRGGSSYNSPLHF
TRBD2,TRBJ2-5,TRBV28,NA,TGTGCCAGCACTCCGGGACTAGCGGGACAAGAGACCCAGTACTTC,CASTPGLAGQETQYF
TRBD2,TRBJ2-1,TRBV6-5,NA,TGTGCCAGCAACAAACTAGCGGGGGGTTACAATGAGCAGTTCTTC,CASNKLAGGYNEQFF
TRBD1,TRBJ2-2,TRBV5-1,NA,TGCGCCAGCAGCCTGGAAGGGGGCAGGACCGGGGAGCTGTTTTTT,CASSLEGGRTGELFF
NA,TRBJ2-2,TRBV5-1,NA,TGCGCCAGCAGCTCTGACAGACTCGCCGGGGAGCTGTTTTTT,CASSSDRLAGELFF
TRBD2,TRBJ2-5,TRBV5-1,NA,TGCGCCAGTAGGAGGACTAGCGGAGAGCAAGAGACCCAGTACTTC,CASRRTSGEQETQYF
NA,TRBJ2-2,TRBV6-5,NA,TGTGCCAGCACCACTCTGGGGGGCGGGGAGCTGTTTTTT,CASTTLGGGELFF
TRBD1,TRBJ1-5,TRBV19,NA,TGTGCCAGTAGTATCCGACAGGGGGAATATCAGCCCCAGCATTTT,CASSIRQGEYQPQHF
NA,TRBJ1-2,TRBV7-3,NA,TGTGCCAGCAGCTACTCTGCGGGGAATGGCTACACCTTC,CASSYSAGNGYTF
TRBD2,TRBJ2-7,TRBV5-4,few,TGTGCCAGCAGCTTGGGAGGCGGGGGGACCTATTACGAGCAGTACTTC,CASSLGGGGTYYEQYF
NA,TRBJ1-1,TRBV19,NA,TGTGCCAGTAGTATCAAGAGCGACAGCGCGACGAACACTGAAGCTTTCTTT,CASSIKSDSATNTEAFF
TRBD1,TRBJ1-4,TRBV13,NA,TGTGCCAGCAGCTCCGGGACAGCAACTAATGAAAAACTGTTTTTT,CASSSGTATNEKLFF
NA,TRBJ1-1,TRBV7-9,NA,TGTGCCAGCAGCTTAGTTACAGGGAACACTGAAGCTTTCTTT,CASSLVTGNTEAFF
NA,TRBJ1-6,TRBV28,NA,TGTGCCAGCAGTTTCCGACGGGGAGGGGATAATTCACCCCTCCACTTT,CASSFRRGGDNSPLHF
NA,TRBJ2-5,TRBV19,NA,TGTGCCAGTAGCGCTATGCGGGCCGGGGAGACCCAGTACTTC,CASSAMRAGETQYF
TRBD1,TRBJ1-4,TRBV7-7,NA,TGTGCCAGCAGCTTGTCAGGGGGCGAAAAACTGTTTTTT,CASSLSGGEKLFF
TRBD2,TRBJ2-7,TRBV2,NA,TGTGCCAGCAGTGAACCGAGCGGGAGGTCCCTACGTGGGCAGTACTTC,CASSEPSGRSLRGQYF
NA,TRBJ2-7,TRBV5-8,NA,TGTGCCAGCAGCTTGGGGGGGACACACTCCAGCTACGAGCAGTACTTC,CASSLGGTHSSYEQYF
NA,TRBJ2-1,TRBV6-5,NA,TGTGCCAGCAGTTATCAGGGGAATGAGCAGTTCTTC,CASSYQGNEQFF
NA,TRBJ1-4,TRBV7-9,NA,TGTGCCAGCAGCTTAGCGCTTCGGGGAGGAGGAAAACTGTTTTTT,CASSLALRGGGKLFF
NA,TRBJ2-3,TRBV4-3,NA,TGCGCCAGCAGCCAAGATAGAGGCGCGGGACGCCGAGATACGCAGTATTTT,CASSQDRGAGRRDTQYF
NA,TRBJ2-7,TRBV21-1,NA,TGTGCCAGCCAGGGAGGTCGCGAGCAGTACTTC,CASQGGREQYF
TRBD1,TRBJ2-4,TRBV28,once,TGTGCCAGCAGTTTAGCGACAGGGGGCGAGTCCAAAAACATTCAGTACTTC,CASSLATGGESKNIQYF
NA,TRBJ2-1,TRBV9,NA,TGTGCCAGCAGCGCCCCCTTCATCCGCGGGCCCAACTCCTACAATGAGCAGTTCTTC,CASSAPFIRGPNSYNEQFF
NA,TRBJ2-2,TRBV11-1,NA,TGTGCCAGCAGCCACCCAGAGACAAACACCGGGGAGCTGTTTTTT,CASSHPETNTGELFF
NA,TRBJ1-2,TRBV2,NA,TGTGCCAGCACTCACTCGTCGGGTATCTATGGCTACACCTTC,CASTHSSGIYGYTF
TRBD2,TRBJ2-2,TRBV29-1,NA,TGCAGCGTTGAGTCGACTAGCGGTTCGAACACCGGGGAGCTGTTTTTT,CSVESTSGSNTGELFF
NA,TRBJ1-5,TRBV2,NA,TGTGCCAGCCAGGAGGGCTCTAATCAGCCCCAGCATTTT,CASQEGSNQPQHF
NA,TRBJ2-5,TRBV7-7,NA,TGTGCTAGCAGCCCTGACAAGTACCAAGAGACCCAGTACTTC,CASSPDKYQETQYF
NA,TRBJ2-5,TRBV27,NA,TGTGCCAGCAGTTCAAACCTCCCTACAGGGCCCCAAGAGACCCAGTACTTC,CASSSNLPTGPQETQYF
NA,TRBJ1-5,TRBV6-1,NA,TGTGCCAGCAGCCCAGTAGGGGTAAGCAATCAGCCCCAGCATTTT,CASSPVGVSNQPQHF
NA,TRBJ1-1,TRBV19,NA,TGTGCCAGTAGTGCGGCAGGGCGGACTGAAGCTTTCTTT,CASSAAGRTEAFF
NA,TRBJ1-6,TRBV28,NA,TGTGCCAGCGGGCCGCCGAATTCACCCCTCCACTTT,CASGPPNSPLHF
TRBD2,TRBJ2-7,TRBV7-2,NA,TGTGCCAGCAGCTTCTGGACTAGCGGGAGGTACGAGCAGTACTTC,CASSFWTSGRYEQYF
NA,TRBJ2-1,TRBV30,NA,TGTGCCTGGAGTGTACGGAATGAGCAGTTCTTC,CAWSVRNEQFF
NA,TRBJ1-4,TRBV7-9,NA,TGTGCCAGCAGCTTAATCAGACAGCCTTTGGGGTCAACTAATGAAAAACTGTTTTTT,CASSLIRQPLGSTNEKLFF
NA,TRBJ2-3,TRBV2,NA,TGTGCCAGCAGTCAAGGACAGAGCACAGATACGCAGTATTTT,CASSQGQSTDTQYF
NA,TRBJ2-7,TRBV4-1,NA,TGCGCCAGCAGCCAAGATTTCGGGGAAGAGCAGTACTTC,CASSQDFGEEQYF
NA,TRBJ1-6,TRBV30,NA,TGTGCCTGGAGTTCGGTGGATAATTCACCCCTCCACTTT,CAWSSVDNSPLHF
TRBD1,TRBJ1-2,TRBV4-1,NA,TGCGCCAGCAGCCAAAGGACAGGTCCCGGGAATGGCTACACCTTC,CASSQRTGPGNGYTF
NA,TRBJ1-2,TRBV29-1,NA,TGCAGCGTTTGGGCTGGCTATGGCTACACCTTC,CSVWAGYGYTF
TRBD1,TRBJ1-5,TRBV19,NA,TGTGCCAGTAGTACCGACAGGGGTGTTGGCAATCAGCCCCAGCATTTT,CASSTDRGVGNQPQHF
TRBD2,TRBJ2-2,TRBV18,NA,TGTGCCAGCTCACCCACCCGGACTAGCGGGAGATTTACGGGCACCGGGGAGCTGTTTTTT,CASSPTRTSGRFTGTGELFF
NA,TRBJ1-2,TRBV27,NA,TGTGCCAGCAGTCCCGGTGGAGCTAACTATGGCTACACCTTC,CASSPGGANYGYTF
TRBD1,TRBJ1-4,TRBV6-6,NA,TGTGCCAGCAGCCAGGACAGGGTCGAAAAACTGTTTTTT,CASSQDRVEKLFF
TRBD1,TRBJ1-5,TRBV19,NA,TGTGCCAGTAGTACCTACAGGGGAGGCAATCAGCCCCAGCATTTT,CASSTYRGGNQPQHF
NA,TRBJ1-5,TRBV2,NA,TGTGCCAGCAGTGGGGGTAGAGCGGGCAGCAATCAGCCCCAGCATTTT,CASSGGRAGSNQPQHF